The T cell receptor beta chain described here comes from a study of type 1 and type 2 diabetes patients. Genomic DNA was the PCR template. Multiplex PCR with 30 forward and 13 reverse primers amplified the TCR beta CDR3. MiXCR, run by TCRdb on the multiplex PCR reads, gives a single entry per CDR3 protein. The sample has 250,000 or so distinct CDR3 sequences, more than 45% seen once. This clonotype was picked up a small number of times. Roughly 9.8 milliliters of peripheral blood were collected from each participant. The source material was peripheral blood mononuclear cells (PBMCs). The receptor was isolated from a man aged 18 to 30 with type 2 diabetes.

The CDR3 reads CASSPPGTAYEQYF. The CDR3 DNA reads as TGTGCCAGCAGTCCCCCTGGGACAGCCTACGAGCAGTACTTC. The genes are TRBV28 and TRBJ2-7; TRBD1 aligns across 7 bases. Per germline, CDR1 MDHEN and CDR2 SYDVKM. CDR3 size: 14 residues. Losses at the gene ends were 5 bases for V and 2 bases for J; bases not matched to a gene: 6.